This is a list of T cell receptor beta chains from one sample in a study of CD8 T cells in Susac syndrome. One entry per CDR3 protein results from TCRdb running MiXCR on the immunoSEQ multiplex PCR reads. Altogether about 150,000 distinct CDR3 sequences are present, just under 95% being singletons, with the ten largest covering 0.2% to 0.25%. The source material was CD8+ T cells from PBMCs. These receptors were obtained from a human donor with multiple sclerosis. Both conserved end residues are part of each CDR3. The D gene is left open where the match is weak. Part of the rows lack a size; the others show once, few, many or a class for expanded clones.

D gene	V gene	J gene	clone size	CDR3 length	CDR3 protein	CDR3 DNA
.	TRBV2	TRBJ1-1	.	16	CASSEGWRGPDTEAFF	TGTGCCAGCAGTGAAGGGTGGCGGGGGCCGGACACTGAAGCTTTCTTT
.	TRBV20-1	TRBJ2-3	.	13	CSARGTRQDTQYF	TGCAGTGCTAGAGGGACACGGCAAGATACGCAGTATTTT
TRBD1	TRBV11-2	TRBJ1-2	.	14	CATQARTGLAGYTF	TGTGCCACCCAAGCCCGGACAGGGCTGGCGGGCTACACCTTC
.	TRBV20-1	TRBJ2-4	.	13	CSARESRAAIQYF	TGCAGTGCTAGAGAGAGCAGGGCGGCCATTCAGTACTTC
.	TRBV6-5	TRBJ1-4	once	11	CASRTGVKLFF	TGTGCCAGCAGAACCGGGGTAAAACTGTTTTTT
.	TRBV29-1	TRBJ1-1	.	14	CSVGEWGMNTEAFF	TGCAGCGTTGGTGAGTGGGGGATGAACACTGAAGCTTTCTTT
TRBD1	TRBV30	TRBJ1-6	once	14	CAWSIGTGDSPLHF	TGTGCCTGGAGTATAGGGACAGGGGATTCACCCCTCCACTTT
.	TRBV12-3/TRBV12-4	TRBJ1-1	.	14	CASSLAGGPQDPFF	TGTGCCAGCAGCCTTGCAGGAGGACCTCAGGACCCTTTCTTT
.	TRBV7-9	TRBJ2-3	.	12	CASSAITDTQYF	TGTGCCAGCAGCGCCATCACAGATACGCAGTATTTT
.	TRBV2	TRBJ2-1	.	16	CASSGRRAVTYNEQFF	TGTGCCAGCAGTGGTCGTCGAGCGGTCACCTACAATGAGCAGTTCTTC
.	TRBV24-1	TRBJ2-2	once	14	CATSGRTVHGELFF	TGTGCCACCAGTGGCCGGACAGTCCACGGGGAGCTGTTTTTT
.	TRBV7-9	TRBJ1-6	.	14	CASSLVEANSPLHF	TGTGCCAGCAGCTTAGTGGAGGCTAATTCACCCCTCCACTTT
.	TRBV2	TRBJ1-6	once	15	CASRGGHSLNSPLHF	TGTGCCAGCAGAGGCGGCCACAGCCTGAATTCACCCCTCCACTTT
TRBD2	TRBV7-2	TRBJ2-7	.	13	CASSSSGGVEQYF	TGTGCCAGCAGCAGTAGCGGGGGGGTCGAGCAGTACTTC
.	TRBV12-3/TRBV12-4	TRBJ1-2	.	15	CASSLARGGGYGYTF	TGTGCCAGCAGTTTAGCGAGGGGAGGGGGCTATGGCTACACCTTC
.	TRBV7-9	TRBJ2-3	.	11	CASSLGGSQYF	TGTGCCAGCAGCTTAGGGGGGTCGCAGTATTTT
.	TRBV20-1	TRBJ2-7	.	14	CSALAGISRYEQYF	TGCAGTGCTCTCGCCGGGATATCCCGCTACGAGCAGTACTTC
TRBD1	TRBV6-2/TRBV6-3	TRBJ1-1	.	14	CASSFDRGNTEAFF	TGTGCCAGCAGTTTTGACAGGGGGAACACTGAAGCTTTCTTT
.	TRBV20-1	TRBJ2-7	.	14	CSARNVRESYEQYF	TGCAGTGCTAGGAACGTCAGGGAATCCTACGAGCAGTACTTC
.	TRBV7-2	TRBJ2-7	once	15	CASSSKWGAGYEQYF	TGTGCCAGCAGCTCAAAATGGGGGGCGGGCTACGAGCAGTACTTC
.	TRBV6-2/TRBV6-3	TRBJ2-1	.	11	CASSWRGEQFF	TGTGCCAGCAGTTGGAGGGGAGAGCAGTTCTTC
.	TRBV7-9	TRBJ2-2	once	15	CASSWTSPPTGELFF	TGTGCCAGCAGCTGGACATCCCCCCCCACCGGGGAGCTGTTTTTT
.	TRBV12-3/TRBV12-4	TRBJ2-5	.	13	CASSPLSGETQYF	TGTGCCAGCAGTCCCCTCTCAGGAGAGACCCAGTACTTC
.	TRBV12-3/TRBV12-4	TRBJ2-1	once	13	CASSPYGPNEQFF	TGTGCCAGCAGTCCCTACGGTCCCAATGAGCAGTTCTTC
TRBD1	TRBV6-2/TRBV6-3	TRBJ2-5	once	14	CASSYGTDQETQYF	TGTGCCAGCAGTTACGGGACAGATCAAGAGACCCAGTACTTC
TRBD1	TRBV13	TRBJ1-2	.	12	CASSSTGDGYTF	TGTGCCAGCAGCTCGACAGGGGATGGCTACACCTTC
.	TRBV19	TRBJ1-1	.	12	CASMDRNTEAFF	TGTGCCAGTATGGACAGGAACACTGAAGCTTTCTTT
.	TRBV12-3/TRBV12-4	TRBJ1-2	.	11	CASSFRAGYTF	TGTGCCAGCAGTTTCCGGGCCGGCTACACCTTC